This T cell receptor beta chain comes out of a study of shared clonotypes between healthy human individuals. On the study more broadly: CD4 naive and CD4 memory each took three plates per donor, while CD8 naive took two and CD8 memory one. Study-wide results and caveats: Of the naive CD4 clonotypes, 4% to 5% were shared across a few donors.

As regards this clone: Its antigen is unknown.

V shed 8 bases, J shed 5 bases, and the junction held 5 bases outside the gene matches. This CDR3 is built from 14 residues. Germline V CDR1 and CDR2: MNHEY, SMNVEV (reference sequence). As processed by the authors: Owing to the provision of junction-only sequences devoid of quality scores by immunoSEQ, filtering differed. Clones were sequenced by immunoSEQ multiplex PCR, and TCRdb holds only the in-frame ones, with some missing. The V and J calls and clone size come from that table; D and trimming were worked out from the DNA. The sample has about 1.5 million clones; more than 95% are singletons. The sequence was obtained from a man in his thirties or forties in good health. This rearrangement joins TRBV27 to TRBJ1-5, with 11 bases aligning to TRBD1. The specimen was naive CD4+ T cells sorted from blood. Subset given: CD45RA+ positively selected. CDR3 sequence: CASRTGGVYQPQHF. For the CDR3, the DNA is TGTGCCAGCCGGACAGGGGGCGTGTATCAGCCCCAGCATTTT.